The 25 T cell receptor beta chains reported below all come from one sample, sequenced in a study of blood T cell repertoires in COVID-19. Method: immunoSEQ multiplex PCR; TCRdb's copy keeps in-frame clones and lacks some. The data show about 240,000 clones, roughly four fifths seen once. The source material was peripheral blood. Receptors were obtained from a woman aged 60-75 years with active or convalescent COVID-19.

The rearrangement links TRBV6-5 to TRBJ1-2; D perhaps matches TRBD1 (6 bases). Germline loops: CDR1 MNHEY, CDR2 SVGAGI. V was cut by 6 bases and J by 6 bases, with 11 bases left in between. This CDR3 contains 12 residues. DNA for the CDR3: TGTGCCAGCAGCCGCGGACAGAATGGCTACACCTTC. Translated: CASSRGQNGYTF.

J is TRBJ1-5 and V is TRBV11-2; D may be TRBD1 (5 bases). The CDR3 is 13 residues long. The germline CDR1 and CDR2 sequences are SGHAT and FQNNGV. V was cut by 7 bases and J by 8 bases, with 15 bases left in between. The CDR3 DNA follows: TGTGCCAGCACCCCCCCCCGGGGGGAGCCCCAGCATTTT. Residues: CASTPPRGEPQHF.

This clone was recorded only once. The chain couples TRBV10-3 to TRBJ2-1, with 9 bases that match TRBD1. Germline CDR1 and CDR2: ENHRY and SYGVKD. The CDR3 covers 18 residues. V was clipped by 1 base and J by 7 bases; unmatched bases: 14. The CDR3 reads CAISEFTRAGQGINEQFF. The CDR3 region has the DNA TGTGCCATCAGTGAGTTTACCCGAGCGGGACAGGGAATAAATGAGCAGTTCTTC.

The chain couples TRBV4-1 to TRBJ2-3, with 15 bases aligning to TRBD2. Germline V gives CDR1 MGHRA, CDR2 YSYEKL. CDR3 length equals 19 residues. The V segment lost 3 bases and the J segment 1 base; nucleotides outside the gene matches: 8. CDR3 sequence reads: CASSHPGTSGGTGTDTQYF. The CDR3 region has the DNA TGCGCCAGCAGCCACCCCGGGACTAGCGGGGGGACAGGCACAGATACGCAGTATTTT.

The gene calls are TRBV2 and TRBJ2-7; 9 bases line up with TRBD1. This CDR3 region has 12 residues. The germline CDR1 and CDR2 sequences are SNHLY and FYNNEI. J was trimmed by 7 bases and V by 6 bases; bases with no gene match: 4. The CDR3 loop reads CASRGTGREQYF. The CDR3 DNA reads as TGTGCCAGCAGGGGGACAGGGAGGGAGCAGTACTTC.

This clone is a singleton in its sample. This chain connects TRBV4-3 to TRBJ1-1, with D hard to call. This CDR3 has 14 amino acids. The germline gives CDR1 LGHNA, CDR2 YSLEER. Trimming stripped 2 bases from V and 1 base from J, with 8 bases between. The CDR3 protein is CASSQQQWNTEAFF. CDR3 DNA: TGCGCCAGCAGCCAACAACAGTGGAACACTGAAGCTTTCTTT.

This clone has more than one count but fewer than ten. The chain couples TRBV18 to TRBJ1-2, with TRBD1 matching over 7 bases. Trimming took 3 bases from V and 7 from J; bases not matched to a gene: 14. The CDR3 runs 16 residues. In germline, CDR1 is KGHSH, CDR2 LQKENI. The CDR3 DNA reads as TGTGCCAGCTCACCTCCTGGAGGGGGCATCTTGAGTGGCTACACCTTC. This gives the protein CASSPPGGGILSGYTF. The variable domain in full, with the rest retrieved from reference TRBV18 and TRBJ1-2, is NAGVMQNPRHLVRRRGQEARLRCSPMKGHSHVYWYRQLPEEGLKFMVYLQKENIIDESGMPKERFSAEFPKEGPSILRIQQVVRGDSAAYFCASSPPGGGILSGYTFGSGTRLTVV.

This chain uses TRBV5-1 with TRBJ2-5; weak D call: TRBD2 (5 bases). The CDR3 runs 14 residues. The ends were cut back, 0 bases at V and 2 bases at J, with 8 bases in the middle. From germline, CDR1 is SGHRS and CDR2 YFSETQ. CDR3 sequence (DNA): TGCGCCAGCAGCTTGGCCCGGACTCAAGAGACCCAGTACTTC. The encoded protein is CASSLARTQETQYF.

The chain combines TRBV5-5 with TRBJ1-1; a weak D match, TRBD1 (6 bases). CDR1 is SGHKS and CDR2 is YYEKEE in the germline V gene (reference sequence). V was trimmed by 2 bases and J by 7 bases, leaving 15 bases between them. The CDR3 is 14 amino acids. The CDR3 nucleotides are TGTGCCAGCAGCTTCCCCACAGGGAAGGATGAAGCTTTCTTT. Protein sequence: CASSFPTGKDEAFF.

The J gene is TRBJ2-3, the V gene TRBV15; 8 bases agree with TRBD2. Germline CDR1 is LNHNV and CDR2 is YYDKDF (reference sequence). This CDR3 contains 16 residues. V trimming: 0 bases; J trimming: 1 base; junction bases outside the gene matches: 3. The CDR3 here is CATSRERRGGTDTQYF. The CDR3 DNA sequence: TGTGCCACCAGCAGAGAAAGGCGGGGGGGCACAGATACGCAGTATTTT.

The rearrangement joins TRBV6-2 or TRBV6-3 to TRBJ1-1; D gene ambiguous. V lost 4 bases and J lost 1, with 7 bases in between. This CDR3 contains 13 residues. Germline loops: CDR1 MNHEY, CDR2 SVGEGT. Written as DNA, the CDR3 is TGTGCCAGCAGTTGGACTGCGAACACTGAAGCTTTCTTT. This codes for CASSWTANTEAFF.

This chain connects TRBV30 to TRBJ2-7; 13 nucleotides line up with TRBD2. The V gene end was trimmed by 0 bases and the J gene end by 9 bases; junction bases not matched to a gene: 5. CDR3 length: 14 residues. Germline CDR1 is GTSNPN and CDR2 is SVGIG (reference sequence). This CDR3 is CAWSVLAGGSGQYF. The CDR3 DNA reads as TGTGCCTGGAGTGTACTAGCGGGGGGGAGCGGGCAGTACTTC.

CDR3 residues: CATSSGGGTDTQYF. Here the CDR3 DNA reads TGTGCCACCAGCTCCGGGGGGGGCACAGATACGCAGTATTTT. The chain recombines TRBV24-1 with TRBJ2-3, with 8 bases that match TRBD2. V lost 7 bases, J lost 1 base, and 3 bases stayed unmatched. The germline V gene encodes CDR1 KGHDR and CDR2 SFDVKD. The CDR3 has 14 residues.

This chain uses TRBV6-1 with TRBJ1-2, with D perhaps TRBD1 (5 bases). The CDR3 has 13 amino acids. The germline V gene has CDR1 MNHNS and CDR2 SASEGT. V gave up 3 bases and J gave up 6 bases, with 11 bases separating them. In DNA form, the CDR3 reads TGTGCCAGCAGTGATTTCAGGGCGGATGGCTACACCTTC. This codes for CASSDFRADGYTF.

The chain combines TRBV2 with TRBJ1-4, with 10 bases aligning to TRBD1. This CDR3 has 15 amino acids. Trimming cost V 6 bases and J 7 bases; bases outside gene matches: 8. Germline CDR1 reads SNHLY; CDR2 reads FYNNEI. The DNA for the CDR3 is TGTGCCAGCAGGCGACAGGGGGCTATTGGTGAAAAACTGTTTTTT. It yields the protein CASRRQGAIGEKLFF. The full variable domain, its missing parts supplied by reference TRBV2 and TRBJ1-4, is EPEVTQTPSHQVTQMGQEVILRCVPISNHLYFYWYRQILGQKVEFLVSFYNNEISEKSEIFDDQFSVERPDGSNFTLKIRSTKLEDSAMYFCASRRQGAIGEKLFFGSGTQLSVL.

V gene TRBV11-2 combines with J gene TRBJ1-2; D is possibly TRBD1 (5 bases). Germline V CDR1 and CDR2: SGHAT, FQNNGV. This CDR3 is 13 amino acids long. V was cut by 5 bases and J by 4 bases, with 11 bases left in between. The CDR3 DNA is TGTGCCAGCAGCCCGGACATCCGCTATGGCTACACCTTC. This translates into CASSPDIRYGYTF.

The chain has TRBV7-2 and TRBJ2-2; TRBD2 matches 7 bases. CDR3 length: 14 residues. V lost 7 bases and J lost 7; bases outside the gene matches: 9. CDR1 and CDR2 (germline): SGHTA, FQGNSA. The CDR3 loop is CASTWAGEGGELFF. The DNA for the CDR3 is TGTGCCAGCACCTGGGCTGGGGAGGGCGGGGAGCTGTTTTTT.

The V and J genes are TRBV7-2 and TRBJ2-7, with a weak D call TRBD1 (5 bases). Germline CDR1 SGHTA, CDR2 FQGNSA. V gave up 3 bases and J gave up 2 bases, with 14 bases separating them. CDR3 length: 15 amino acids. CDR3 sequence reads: CASSLVMDTPYEQYF. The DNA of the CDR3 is TGTGCCAGCAGCTTGGTTATGGACACCCCCTACGAGCAGTACTTC.

The CDR3 protein is CASNDRGRGGEQFF. The CDR3 DNA reads as TGTGCCAGCAACGACAGGGGCAGGGGGGGTGAGCAGTTCTTC. The genes are TRBV3-1 (or the pseudogene TRBV3-2) and TRBJ2-1; a possible D gene is TRBD1 (8 bases). The germline gives CDR1 LGHDT, CDR2 YNNKEL (reference sequence). The CDR3 sequence is 14 residues long. V gave up 7 bases and J gave up 9 bases, with 19 bases separating them.

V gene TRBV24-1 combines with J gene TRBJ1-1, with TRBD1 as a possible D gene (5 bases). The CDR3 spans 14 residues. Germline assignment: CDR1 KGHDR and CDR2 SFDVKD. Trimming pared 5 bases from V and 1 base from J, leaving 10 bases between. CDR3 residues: CATSGTPPNTEAFF. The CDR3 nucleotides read TGTGCCACCAGTGGGACACCACCGAACACTGAAGCTTTCTTT.

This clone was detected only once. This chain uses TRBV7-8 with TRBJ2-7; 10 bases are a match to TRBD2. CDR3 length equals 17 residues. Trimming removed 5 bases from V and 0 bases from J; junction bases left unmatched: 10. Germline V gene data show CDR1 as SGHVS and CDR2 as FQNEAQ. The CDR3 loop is CASSLSSGGLSSYEQYF. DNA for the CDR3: TGTGCCAGCAGCCTCAGTAGCGGGGGGCTAAGCTCCTACGAGCAGTACTTC.

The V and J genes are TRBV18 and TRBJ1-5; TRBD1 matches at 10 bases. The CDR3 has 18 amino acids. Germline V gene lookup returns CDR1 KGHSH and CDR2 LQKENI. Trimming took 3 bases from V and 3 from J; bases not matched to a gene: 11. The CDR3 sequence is CASSPNGRGTGANQPQHF. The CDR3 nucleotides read TGTGCCAGCTCACCCAACGGAAGGGGGACAGGGGCCAATCAGCCCCAGCATTTT.

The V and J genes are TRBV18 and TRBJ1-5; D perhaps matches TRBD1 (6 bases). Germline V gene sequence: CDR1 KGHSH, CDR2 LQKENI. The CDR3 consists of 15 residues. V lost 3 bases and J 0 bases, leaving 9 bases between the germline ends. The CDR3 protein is CASSPTGNSNQPQHF. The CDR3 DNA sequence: TGTGCCAGCTCACCGACAGGAAATAGCAATCAGCCCCAGCATTTT.

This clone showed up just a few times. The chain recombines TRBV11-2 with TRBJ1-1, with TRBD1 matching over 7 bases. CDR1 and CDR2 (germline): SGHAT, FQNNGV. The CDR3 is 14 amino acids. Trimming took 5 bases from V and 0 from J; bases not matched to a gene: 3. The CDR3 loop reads CASSLGQLNTEAFF. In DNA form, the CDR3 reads TGTGCCAGCAGCCTGGGACAGCTGAACACTGAAGCTTTCTTT.

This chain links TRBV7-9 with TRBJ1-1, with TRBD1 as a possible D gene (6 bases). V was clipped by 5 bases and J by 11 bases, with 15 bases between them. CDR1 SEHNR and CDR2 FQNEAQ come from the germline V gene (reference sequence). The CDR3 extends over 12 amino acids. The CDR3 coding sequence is TGTGCCAGCAGCACGGACAGCTTGAAGGCTTTCTTT. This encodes CASSTDSLKAFF.